This T cell receptor (beta chain) originates from a study of T cells in Graves' hyperthyroidism and ophthalmopathy (dated by TCRdb to the late 2010s). Turning to the overall study: Peripheral blood was sampled at the time of initial diagnosis, prior to any treatment. Thyroid tissue and blood T-cell repertoires from six Graves' hyperthyroidism patients were also compared in the study. The 75 to 100 discovery patients were randomly split 7:3 into training and test sets. TCR Vbeta CDR3 sequencing of roughly 140 peripheral blood samples (fewer than 45 ophthalmopathy, 75 to 80 hyperthyroidism and some 17 progressor patients) is reported in the paper. Following sampling, methimazole starting at 30 mg daily was given to hyperthyroidism patients, and high-dose intravenous methylprednisolone was given to ophthalmopathy patients. Prospective prediction of ophthalmopathy was tested in an independent validation cohort consisting of about 20 hyperthyroidism patients and some 17 patients who later progressed to ophthalmopathy. A discovery cohort of roughly 100 patients, approximately 45 with Graves' ophthalmopathy and 57 with stable Graves' hyperthyroidism, was used to find distinguishing TCR V-J signatures.

The TCR beta CDR3 regions were amplified from the RNA transcripts. The first round of RT-PCR for the TCR CDR3 was performed with the HTBI primer set and the Qiagen OneStep RT-PCR kit. Libraries were constructed in a second round of multiplex PCR, after which size selection and purification were performed. The libraries were sequenced on an Illumina HiSeq2000 using paired-end 100 bp reads. On the authors' methods: SOAPnuke was used to process the raw data, throwing out any read that contained adapters or uncalled bases, had a mean Phred below 15, or lacked an exact constant-primer or identifier match. COPE v1.2.5 was used to merge high-quality paired reads, and clonotypes were defined as unique nucleotide sequences. Clonotypes were aligned to IMGT TRBV, TRBD and TRBJ reference segments using MiTCR v1.1. Only V-J combinations with frequency above 0.0001, covering about 99% of repertoires, were analysed. A TCS score was defined as the ratio of F50 (clonal expansion) to E x V (chaos), with BLOSUM62-based TCRdist applied between CDR3 peptides within each V-J. Welch's t-statistics and random forest reduced around 520 V-J features to some 14, which were used in a naive Bayes classifier (R e1071). TCRdb ran its own pipeline on the public reads, namely fastp trimming at Q25 and MiXCR clone calling, and kept in-frame beta chains. Rows are unified per CDR3 protein, each entry keeping the most common DNA and genes. These V and J calls are TCRdb output, not the study's own analysis. Counted in this sample were about 420,000 distinct CDR3 sequences; roughly 13% of them appeared once. Together, the top ten hold roughly 4.8% of the sample.

Here is what the overall study found, with its caveats: In validation, progression to ophthalmopathy was predicted by the model with nearly 71% sensitivity and roughly 72% specificity, a median of around 6.5 months before onset. A model built on a 13 V-J signature distinguished ophthalmopathy from stable hyperthyroidism, reaching about 88% sensitivity and about 81% specificity in cross-validation and 80%/75% in testing. Sample size was not statistically predetermined, and blinding of investigators to group allocation was not performed. Most expanded thyroid clonotypes (frequency above 0.001) were also found in blood, which suggests that blood repertoires may mirror thyroid immune responses.

Stable Graves' hyperthyroidism was defined as no progression to ophthalmopathy during 18 months of follow-up. Hyperthyroidism patients were newly diagnosed, with disease duration under 2 months, and aged 18 to 65 years. Any patient with an uncontrolled infection, another autoimmune disease, pregnancy or lactation was excluded. Clinical symptoms, serum thyroxine and TRAb, thyroid ultrasound, and orbital computed tomography formed the basis for the diagnoses. PBMCs were separated from under 12 ml of fresh peripheral blood using Ficoll-Paque density gradient centrifugation. Total RNA was extracted using Trizol reagent, and RNA quality was assessed on an Agilent 2100 Bioanalyzer. Compared with germline, V lacks 6 bases and J lacks 5 bases; bases without a gene match: 3. The germline V gene gives CDR1 as SGHTA and CDR2 as FQGNSA. Including cysteine and phenylalanine, the CDR3 has 13 amino acids. Solely the CDR3 DNA is kept, with 39 bases framed from the first base.

Ten or more counts support this clonotype. There is no known antigen for this receptor. No much larger clonotype is one base removed from it; base qualities were not supplied. Sequencing was done on a sample of blood. The chain joins TRBV7-2 to TRBJ1-1; 10 of the junction bases match TRBD1. This receptor was identified in a young woman with Graves' hyperthyroidism. The CDR3 is CASRQDRGTEAFF. The nucleotides are TGTGCCAGCAGGCAGGACAGGGGGACTGAAGCTTTCTTT.